Here is one TCR beta chain with its context. Its specificity is not known. This sample stems from a study of OX40 agonist ivuxolimab in advanced cancers. In the study overall: Patients treated during dose escalation were battling hepatocellular carcinoma, melanoma, renal cell or head and neck cancer. A mean age of 60 years, range roughly 20 to 79, was recorded, and approximately 85% were male. Study-wide results and limits: CD8+ T cells averaged more expanded clones than CD4+.

Profiling relied on immunoSEQ multiplex PCR, and the TCRdb table lists in-frame clones only, not all of them. This table has 20,000 to 25,000 clones, roughly nine tenths appearing once. This TCR was sampled from an adult with an advanced solid tumor such as melanoma, head and neck, liver or kidney cancer. Specimen: CD4+ or CD8+ T cells sorted from blood, collected in a trial of the OX40 agonist ivuxolimab.

In DNA, the CDR3 is TGTGCCAGCAGTTTGCCGGGGAGCGGGAGGGACTACAATGAGCAGTTCTTC. It specifies CASSLPGSGRDYNEQFF. The chain combines TRBV27 with TRBJ2-1; 10 nucleotides agree with TRBD2. Germline-derived CDR1 and CDR2 are MNHEY and SMNVEV (reference sequence). CDR3 length: 17 residues. Germline trimming cut 3 bases from V and 3 bases from J; bases unmatched to any gene: 8.